These 3 T cell receptor beta chains were sequenced from one sample in a study of cytomegalovirus exposure and HLA in healthy donors. The study ran its PCR with 60 Vbeta and 13 Jbeta primers. Libraries were prepared by immunoSEQ multiplex PCR; TCRdb keeps only in-frame clonotypes and omits some of them. The sample lists 85,000 to 100,000 clones; 90% were seen once. The sequenced sample consisted of PBMCs. The receptors here all came from a man younger than 35 in good health and CMV-seronegative.

The CDR3 region is CASSPWDRGRYEQFF. The CDR3 DNA follows: TGTGCCAGCAGCCCCTGGGACAGGGGGCGTTATGAGCAGTTCTTC. The chain carries TRBV14 and TRBJ2-1; TRBD1 aligns across 12 bases. The CDR3 sequence is 15 residues long. V was pared by 4 bases and J by 8 bases, with 6 bases of the junction left unmatched. The V gene's germline CDR1 is SGHDN and CDR2 FVKESK.

The chain joins TRBV4-3 to TRBJ2-7; D gene unclear. The CDR3 runs to 14 residues. CDR1 and CDR2 (germline): LGHNA, YSLEER. V lost 1 base and J lost 10, with 17 bases in between. CDR3: CASSQGLDPPAQYF. CDR3 nucleotides: TGCGCCAGCAGCCAAGGACTCGACCCCCCGGCCCAGTACTTC.

The V call is TRBV28, the J call TRBJ1-5; D not certain. Germline lookup yields CDR1 MDHEN and CDR2 SYDVKM. V was trimmed by 6 bases and J by 4 bases, leaving 13 bases between them. The CDR3 loop spans 14 amino acids. The CDR3 DNA follows: TGTGCCAGCAGATCTCATAGTGCAAATCAGCCCCAGCATTTT. The encoded protein is CASRSHSANQPQHF.